This TCR beta chain was obtained from a study of regulatory T cells in long-lasting Graves disease. The sample's time point: newly diagnosed GD, antithyroid drugs for less than 3 months. Extracted RNA from PBMCs served as the source of the TCR library. To make TCR beta libraries, researchers used iRepertoire HTBI primers and Arm-PCR of CDR3 regions. TCRdb passed the multiplex PCR reads through MiXCR, listing each CDR3 protein once. Counted here are around 360,000 distinct CDR3 sequences, 15% to 20% occurring once; the ten biggest clones make up 20% to 25%. V lost 7 bases and J lost 2, with 18 bases in between. The germline V gene has CDR1 MDHEN and CDR2 SYDVKM. The CDR3 contains 15 residues. There are many counts of this clonotype. This sample was shared with a second study, whose subject was T cells in Graves' hyperthyroidism and ophthalmopathy. That paper states: Researchers ran a first-round RT-PCR on the TCR CDR3 using the HTBI primer set. The model identified upcoming ophthalmopathy a median 6.5 months ahead of onset.

The sample consisted of peripheral blood mononuclear cells (PBMCs), taken at new diagnosis, from a patient treated with antithyroid drugs. This clonotype was obtained from a woman under 30 with Graves disease. The V call is TRBV28, the J call TRBJ2-7, with D hard to call. The DNA for the CDR3 is TGTGCCAGCAAACGAACTTTGGACGGACCCTACGAGCAGTACTTC. This translates into CASKRTLDGPYEQYF.